This is a list of T cell receptor beta chains from one sample in a study of memory CD4+ T cells and cytomegalovirus serostatus. TCRdb keeps only in-frame clones here, not all; method: immunoSEQ multiplex PCR. The sample includes 40,000 to 50,000 clones, 78% of them seen just once. Sequencing input: memory CD4+ T cells from blood. The receptor set was obtained from an adult in good health and CMV-seronegative. Both conserved end residues are part of each CDR3. The D gene is left open where the match is weak. Only some rows state a clone size, as once, few, many or a class for expanded clones.

clone size | J gene | V gene | D gene | CDR3 protein | CDR3 DNA
. | TRBJ1-4 | TRBV10-2 | . | CASSESEGKLFF | TGCGCCAGCAGTGAGTCGGAGGGAAAACTGTTTTTT
once | TRBJ2-3 | TRBV6-1 | TRBD2 | CASVSGGATDTQYF | TGTGCCAGCGTAAGCGGGGGGGCCACAGATACGCAGTATTTT
. | TRBJ1-1 | TRBV28 | . | CASMGGNRPEAFF | TGTGCCAGCATGGGAGGCAACCGACCTGAAGCTTTCTTT
few | TRBJ1-4 | TRBV18 | . | CASSPTGTRINEKLFF | TGTGCCAGCTCACCAACCGGGACAAGGATTAATGAAAAACTGTTTTTT
. | TRBJ1-1 | TRBV7-2 | . | CASSVRQISTEAFF | TGTGCCAGCAGCGTCCGGCAGATTAGCACTGAAGCTTTCTTT
. | TRBJ2-7 | TRBV30 | . | CAWGGNRYEQYF | TGTGCCTGGGGGGGGAACAGGTACGAGCAGTACTTC
. | TRBJ1-1 | TRBV9 | TRBD1 | CASSVTGGYTEAFF | TGTGCCAGCAGCGTAACAGGGGGTTACACTGAAGCTTTCTTT
few | TRBJ1-2 | TRBV7-3 | TRBD1 | CASSLPGQAGYTF | TGTGCCAGCAGCCTGCCGGGACAGGCTGGCTACACCTTC
. | TRBJ2-1 | TRBV5-1 | TRBD2 | CASSPSGGARSNEQFF | TGCGCCAGCAGCCCAAGCGGGGGGGCACGTTCGAATGAGCAGTTCTTC
. | TRBJ2-5 | TRBV7-3 | TRBD1 | CASSRGQQETQYF | TGTGCCAGCAGTAGGGGACAGCAAGAGACCCAGTACTTC
. | TRBJ1-2 | TRBV7-2 | TRBD1 | CASSRQGTNYGYTF | TGTGCCAGCAGTCGACAGGGGACTAACTATGGCTACACCTTC
few | TRBJ2-3 | TRBV11-3 | . | CASSSRLTDTQYF | TGTGCCAGCAGCAGCCGGTTAACAGATACGCAGTATTTT
. | TRBJ1-2 | TRBV5-6 | TRBD1 | CASSLGDRGQSYGYTF | TGTGCCAGCAGCTTGGGGGACAGGGGGCAGAGCTATGGCTACACCTTC
. | TRBJ1-3 | TRBV7-2 | . | CASSLMRFGLGGNTIYF | TGTGCCAGCAGCTTAATGCGGTTTGGCCTGGGCGGAAACACCATATATTTT
. | TRBJ1-5 | TRBV5-6 | . | CASSFGGLGNQPQHF | TGTGCCAGCAGCTTCGGCGGATTGGGCAATCAGCCCCAGCATTTT
. | TRBJ2-7 | TRBV28 | . | CASSFGEGISREQYF | TGTGCCAGCAGTTTTGGGGAAGGGATCAGCCGCGAGCAGTACTTC
. | TRBJ1-6 | TRBV30 | . | CAWTRGENSPLHF | TGTGCCTGGACCCGTGGGGAGAATTCACCCCTCCACTTT
. | TRBJ1-1 | TRBV28 | . | CASSLWGGRAGVEAEAFF | TGTGCCAGCAGTTTATGGGGGGGGCGGGCAGGGGTAGAGGCTGAAGCTTTCTTT
. | TRBJ1-2 | TRBV6-5 | . | CASSRAQGYGYTF | TGTGCCAGCAGTCGCGCCCAGGGCTATGGCTACACCTTC
. | TRBJ2-3 | TRBV4-3 | TRBD2 | CASSQDLLAGGPWGTDTQYF | TGCGCCAGCAGCCAAGATTTACTAGCGGGGGGGCCTTGGGGCACAGATACGCAGTATTTT
. | TRBJ1-1 | TRBV6-1 | . | CASRTPPWENTEAFF | TGTGCCAGCAGAACTCCCCCGTGGGAAAACACTGAAGCTTTCTTT
. | TRBJ1-3 | TRBV28 | . | CASSVSSGNTIYF | TGTGCCAGCTCGGTTAGCTCTGGAAACACCATATATTTT
. | TRBJ2-7 | TRBV4-2 | TRBD2 | CASSQVGGGEQYF | TGTGCCAGCAGCCAAGTGGGGGGGGGCGAGCAGTACTTC
. | TRBJ2-4 | TRBV6-4 | TRBD2 | CASRSSRSGGRNIQYF | TGTGCCAGCAGAAGTTCCCGTAGCGGGGGGAGAAACATTCAGTACTTC
few | TRBJ1-6 | TRBV25-1 | . | CASSLVYDNSPLHF | TGTGCCAGCAGCCTCGTTTACGATAATTCACCCCTCCACTTT
. | TRBJ2-3 | TRBV6-6 | . | CASSLAGTDTQYF | TGTGCCAGCTCTTTGGCAGGCACAGATACGCAGTATTTT
. | TRBJ2-2 | TRBV5-1 | TRBD2 | CASSPLAGGQGGELFF | TGCGCCAGCAGCCCCTTAGCGGGGGGGCAGGGCGGGGAGCTGTTTTTT
. | TRBJ1-1 | TRBV7-2 | . | CASSPREMNTEAFF | TGTGCCAGCAGCCCGCGAGAAATGAACACTGAAGCTTTCTTT
. | TRBJ2-2 | TRBV7-8 | TRBD1 | CASSLGTGRPTGELFF | TGTGCCAGCAGCTTAGGGACAGGGCGACCCACCGGGGAGCTGTTTTTT
. | TRBJ2-3 | TRBV5-5 | . | CASNPGRSTDTQYF | TGTGCCAGCAATCCGGGACGGTCCACAGATACGCAGTATTTT
. | TRBJ2-2 | TRBV5-1 | . | CASSLDPTGELFF | TGCGCCAGCAGCTTGGACCCTACCGGGGAGCTGTTTTTT
once | TRBJ1-3 | TRBV4-2 | . | CASSQVNWPGLQSGNTIYF | TGTGCCAGCAGCCAAGTTAACTGGCCAGGCCTCCAGTCAGGAAACACCATATATTTT
few | TRBJ1-1 | TRBV29-1 | . | CSVTRINTEAFF | TGCAGCGTTACCAGGATAAACACTGAAGCTTTCTTT
once | TRBJ1-6 | TRBV7-8 | TRBD1 | CASSPNRGSNSPLHF | TGTGCCAGCAGCCCTAACAGGGGGTCCAATTCACCCCTCCACTTT
. | TRBJ1-6 | TRBV27 | . | CASSLNVPGTALGPDSPLHF | TGTGCCAGCAGTTTAAATGTTCCAGGGACCGCTTTGGGTCCCGATTCACCCCTCCACTTT
. | TRBJ1-5 | TRBV30 | TRBD1 | CAWRETGANNQPQHF | TGTGCCTGGAGGGAAACAGGGGCCAACAATCAGCCCCAGCATTTT
. | TRBJ1-3 | TRBV6-5 | . | CASSYNLGSGNTIYF | TGTGCCAGCAGTTACAACCTCGGCAGTGGAAACACCATATATTTT
. | TRBJ2-3 | TRBV4-3 | TRBD2 | CASSQEKRGALDTQYF | TGCGCCAGCAGCCAAGAAAAGCGGGGGGCTTTGGATACGCAGTATTTT
. | TRBJ1-5 | TRBV4-2 | . | CASSQDEGSHQPQHF | TGTGCCAGCAGCCAAGATGAGGGGTCCCATCAGCCCCAGCATTTT
few | TRBJ1-1 | TRBV5-4 | TRBD1 | CASSPDRHTEAFF | TGTGCCAGCAGCCCGGACAGGCACACTGAAGCTTTCTTT
. | TRBJ1-1 | TRBV28 | TRBD1 | CASSLITGGLNTEAFF | TGTGCCAGCAGTTTGATAACAGGGGGTTTGAACACTGAAGCTTTCTTT
once | TRBJ1-2 | TRBV19 | TRBD1 | CASSTAPPGGYGYTF | TGTGCCAGTAGTACGGCCCCTCCAGGGGGATATGGCTACACCTTC
. | TRBJ2-5 | TRBV29-1 | . | CSVEEETQYF | TGCAGCGTGGAGGAAGAGACCCAGTACTTC
. | TRBJ1-4 | TRBV9 | . | CASSYGDGPEKLFF | TGTGCCAGCAGCTATGGGGACGGCCCTGAAAAACTGTTTTTT
. | TRBJ2-2 | TRBV7-9 | . | CASSSNRMNTGELFF | TGTGCCAGCAGCTCCAATAGAATGAACACCGGGGAGCTGTTTTTT
. | TRBJ1-1 | TRBV7-2 | TRBD1 | CASSSWTGGRTEAFF | TGTGCCAGCAGCTCCTGGACAGGGGGCAGGACTGAAGCTTTCTTT
. | TRBJ1-2 | TRBV28 | . | CASSLEVGGYTF | TGTGCCAGCAGTTTAGAGGTGGGGGGCTACACCTTC
. | TRBJ1-2 | TRBV29-1 | . | CSGVEGVYGYTF | TGCAGCGGGGTGGAAGGGGTCTATGGCTACACCTTC
. | TRBJ2-3 | TRBV9 | TRBD2 | CASSGGGTQYF | TGTGCCAGCAGCGGGGGGGGTACGCAGTATTTT
few | TRBJ2-1 | TRBV7-3 | . | CASSLTNEQFF | TGTGCCAGCAGCTTAACCAATGAGCAGTTCTTC
once | TRBJ2-7 | TRBV5-1 | TRBD1 | CASSPEDRVGSYEQYF | TGCGCCAGCAGCCCAGAGGACAGGGTGGGCTCCTACGAGCAGTACTTC
. | TRBJ2-7 | TRBV5-5 | . | CASSLAGGQVISYEQYF | TGTGCCAGCAGCTTGGCCGGGGGACAAGTAATCTCCTACGAGCAGTACTTC
. | TRBJ1-5 | TRBV29-1 | TRBD1 | CSVYTGEGNQPQHF | TGCAGCGTTTATACAGGGGAAGGCAATCAGCCCCAGCATTTT
. | TRBJ1-2 | TRBV18 | TRBD1 | CASSLTGVMTGYTF | TGTGCCAGCTCACTCACAGGGGTTATGACTGGCTACACCTTC
. | TRBJ1-2 | TRBV19 | . | CASSIRQLYGYTF | TGTGCCAGTAGTATCAGACAGCTCTATGGCTACACCTTC
. | TRBJ2-1 | TRBV28 | TRBD2 | CASSHHSGGANEQFF | TGTGCCAGCAGTCACCATAGCGGGGGGGCCAATGAGCAGTTCTTC
. | TRBJ1-3 | TRBV19 | TRBD1 | CASRQGLNTIYF | TGTGCCAGCCGACAGGGTCTGAACACCATATATTTT
. | TRBJ1-2 | TRBV5-1 | . | CASSSTGGQPYGYTF | TGCGCCAGCAGCTCCACGGGTGGACAGCCCTATGGCTACACCTTC
. | TRBJ1-4 | TRBV2 | . | CASRTTTTNEKLFF | TGTGCCAGCCGAACGACAACAACTAATGAAAAACTGTTTTTT